Listed here are 25 T cell receptor beta chains from one sample, sequenced in a study of regulatory T cells in long-lasting Graves disease. Arm-PCR of CDR3 regions and iRepertoire HTBI primers were the basis on which TCR beta libraries were built. TCRdb re-analysed the multiplex PCR reads in MiXCR, keeping a single row per CDR3 protein. The repertoire holds around 500,000 distinct CDR3 sequences, with about 15% as singletons. Time point meaning: newly diagnosed GD, antithyroid drugs for less than 3 months. RNA isolated from PBMCs was used to make the TCR library. The same sample was also used in a study of T cells in Graves' hyperthyroidism and ophthalmopathy.

The source material was peripheral blood mononuclear cells (PBMCs), sampled at new diagnosis, from a patient treated with antithyroid drugs. The receptor source for this set is a woman between 40 and 65 years old with Graves disease.

This sequence joins TRBV4-1 and TRBJ2-7; D is perhaps TRBD2 (6 bases). This CDR3 region has 17 residues. Germline values: CDR1 MGHRA, CDR2 YSYEKL. V was trimmed by 0 bases and J by 2 bases, leaving 17 bases between them. The CDR3 reads CASSQDWGEAVAYEQYF. The CDR3 DNA is TGCGCCAGCAGCCAAGATTGGGGGGAGGCCGTAGCCTACGAGCAGTACTTC.

Turning to this clonotype: A clone one base away is much larger, so this may be a read error. The chain couples TRBV12-3 or TRBV12-4 to TRBJ2-3; D call uncertain. The closer fit of TRBJ2-7 to the DNA end suggests the J call may be wrong. This CDR3 comprises 14 residues. The CDR3 region has the DNA TGTGCCAGCACCCCACGTTCGGCCAACAATGAGCAGTACTTC. Translated: CASTPRSANNEQYF.

This clonotype has more than one count but fewer than ten. This chain links TRBV7-2 with TRBJ2-7; D may match TRBD1 or TRBD2 (6 bases each). Germline CDR1 SGHTA, CDR2 FQGNSA. Trimming pared 7 bases from V and 2 bases from J, leaving 18 bases between. The CDR3 length is 15 residues. The CDR3 nucleotides are TGTGCCAGCACAAAGGGGGAGCGGGTGCCCTACGAGCAGTACTTC. Translating gives CASTKGERVPYEQYF.

This clonotype was found a few times. The rearrangement uses TRBV10-3 and TRBJ2-7; 9 bases map to TRBD2. V shed 7 bases, J shed 0 bases, and the junction held 4 bases outside the gene matches. CDR1 is ENHRY and CDR2 is SYGVKD in the germline V gene. This CDR3 has 14 residues. CDR3 sequence: CAIKSLAGSYEQYF. CDR3 coding DNA: TGTGCCATCAAGTCACTAGCGGGCTCCTACGAGCAGTACTTC.

This clonotype occurred many times. This chain links TRBV2 with TRBJ2-1; 10 nucleotides match TRBD2. Trimming removed 6 bases from V and 5 bases from J; junction bases left unmatched: 4. The CDR3 length is 14 residues. Germline CDR1 is SNHLY and CDR2 is FYNNEI. The CDR3 nucleotides are TGTGCCAGCAGCCCAGCGGGGGGGAACAATGAGCAGTTCTTC. It translates to CASSPAGGNNEQFF.

This clonotype was found many times. The V gene is TRBV18, the J gene TRBJ2-5; 11 bases map to TRBD2. Trimming cost V 8 bases and J 4 bases; bases outside gene matches: 9. CDR1 KGHSH and CDR2 LQKENI come from the germline V gene. The CDR3 contains 15 residues. As DNA, the CDR3 is TGTGCCAGCAGCCCTACTAGCGGGGGTGGAGAGACCCAGTACTTC. Amino acid sequence: CASSPTSGGGETQYF.

V gene TRBV20-1 combines with J gene TRBJ1-5; D is perhaps TRBD1 (5 bases). CDR1 is DFQATT and CDR2 is SNEGSKA in the germline V gene (reference sequence). This CDR3 contains 14 residues. V gave up 6 bases and J gave up 2 bases, with 14 bases separating them. The CDR3 loop is CSATREVGNQPQHF. In DNA, the CDR3 is TGCAGTGCAACCAGGGAGGTGGGCAATCAGCCCCAGCATTTT.

The V call is TRBV29-1, the J call TRBJ1-2, with 8 bases lining up with TRBD1. With V trimmed by 7 bases and J by 4 bases, 14 bases remained unmatched. CDR1 and CDR2 (germline): SQVTM, ANQGSEA. This CDR3 region has 15 residues. The CDR3 here is CSAATDREESYGYTF. CDR3 DNA: TGCAGCGCCGCCACGGACAGGGAAGAGAGCTATGGCTACACCTTC.

This clonotype was counted ten times or more. This chain links TRBV3-1 with TRBJ1-1, with a tentative D call TRBD1 (5 bases). With 3 bases removed from V and 10 bases from J, the gap between germline ends came to 15 bases. The CDR3 loop spans 13 amino acids. Per the germline V gene, CDR1 is LGHDT and CDR2 is YNNKEL (reference sequence). This chain's CDR3 is CASSQGVGRGAFF. CDR3 nucleotide sequence: TGTGCCAGCAGCCAGGGGGTGGGGCGCGGAGCTTTCTTT.

This clonotype was recorded at least ten times. The J gene is TRBJ2-3, the V gene TRBV12-3 or TRBV12-4; 9 bases fit TRBD1. The trim removed 5 bases at V and 4 bases at J, leaving 4 bases unmatched. The CDR3 totals 14 residues. The CDR3: CASSRQGGPDTQYF. The CDR3 DNA reads TGTGCCAGCAGTCGACAGGGGGGGCCAGATACGCAGTATTTT.

This clonotype showed up many times. V usage is TRBV13 and J usage is TRBJ2-3, with D tentatively TRBD2 (6 bases). V was trimmed by 3 bases and J by 6 bases, leaving 13 bases between them. Germline CDR1 PRHDT, CDR2 FYEKMQ (reference sequence). The CDR3 contains 14 residues. The CDR3 region is CASSFGGTGDTQYF. The CDR3 bases are TGTGCCAGCAGCTTTGGCGGGACCGGGGATACGCAGTATTTT.

This clonotype was observed at least ten times. The CDR3 spells CAISGRTGLNTEAFF. The CDR3 coding sequence is TGTGCCATCAGTGGCCGGACAGGGTTGAACACTGAAGCTTTCTTT. The rearrangement links TRBV10-3 to TRBJ1-1; 8 bases match TRBD1. Germline CDR1 is ENHRY and CDR2 is SYGVKD. The J segment lost 0 bases and the V segment lost 4 bases, leaving 4 bases of the junction unmatched. This CDR3 contains 15 residues.

In this sample, this clonotype turned up many times. This chain uses TRBV7-9 with TRBJ2-2; weak D call: TRBD1 (6 bases). CDR1 and CDR2 from the germline V gene are SEHNR and FQNEAQ (reference sequence). Trimming removed 4 bases from V and 2 bases from J, with 14 bases in between. The CDR3 is made up of 16 amino acids. Here the CDR3 reads CASSSTGTLNTGELFF. CDR3 in DNA: TGTGCCAGCAGCTCGACCGGGACATTAAACACCGGGGAGCTGTTTTTT.

This clonotype was picked up a small number of times. The genes are TRBV7-8 and TRBJ1-6; maybe TRBD1 (5 bases). Germline V gene sequence: CDR1 SGHVS, CDR2 FQNEAQ. The CDR3 has 14 residues. V was trimmed by 1 base and J by 10 bases, leaving 11 bases between them. The DNA for the CDR3 is TGTGCCAGCAGCTTAGTCAGGGCTGGATCACCCCTCCACTTT. Its protein product is CASSLVRAGSPLHF.

This clonotype was observed once. The chain links TRBV30 to TRBJ2-1, with a weak D call TRBD2 (7 bases). V was clipped by 1 base and J by 6 bases, with 13 bases between them. The CDR3 runs 14 residues. CDR1 is GTSNPN and CDR2 is SVGIG in the germline V gene (reference sequence). The CDR3 coding sequence is TGTGCCTGGAGTGGGGGGGGGGCCCTCAATGAGCAGTTCTTC. Amino acids: CAWSGGGALNEQFF.

This clonotype has just a few counts. A much larger clone lies a single base off, so this may be a read error. The rearrangement joins TRBV20-1 to TRBJ2-3, with 10 bases fitting TRBD2. The germline V gene encodes CDR1 DFQATT and CDR2 SNEGSKA (reference sequence). The CDR3 is 17 residues long. Germline trimming cut 5 bases from V and 5 bases from J; bases unmatched to any gene: 16. DNA for the CDR3: TGCAGTGCTCTTGAACCCTTTAGCGGGGGGCGCTTAGATACGCAGTATTTT. Its translation is CSALEPFSGGRLDTQYF.

This clonotype appeared many times. V is TRBV27 and J is TRBJ1-1; the D is unclear. V was clipped by 2 bases and J by 1 base, with 5 bases between them. The CDR3 length is 13 residues. The germline V gene has CDR1 MNHEY and CDR2 SMNVEV (reference sequence). CDR3 DNA: TGTGCCAGCAGTTTAGGCCCGAACACTGAAGCTTTCTTT. Protein sequence: CASSLGPNTEAFF.

The gene calls are TRBV12-3 or TRBV12-4 and TRBJ1-2, with TRBD1 matching 9 bases. The CDR3 is made up of 16 amino acids. The trim removed 3 bases at V and 7 bases at J, leaving 12 bases unmatched. This CDR3 reads CASSLYSNRGRGGYTF. The CDR3 bases are TGTGCCAGCAGTTTGTACTCTAACAGGGGGCGCGGTGGCTACACCTTC.

This clonotype has ten or more counts. V gene TRBV7-2 combines with J gene TRBJ1-5, with D tentatively TRBD1 (5 bases). Trimming took 2 bases from V and 3 from J, leaving 11 bases between them. The CDR3 loop spans 15 amino acids. The germline V gene has CDR1 SGHTA and CDR2 FQGNSA. The CDR3 loop is CASSLKAGPNQPQHF. The CDR3 DNA reads TGTGCCAGCAGCTTAAAAGCAGGGCCCAATCAGCCCCAGCATTTT.

The table lists this clonotype with a few counts. The genes are TRBV10-3 and TRBJ1-1, with D uncertain. The CDR3 is made up of 13 amino acids. Trimming left V 10 bases short and J 4 bases short, with 16 bases between. The germline gives CDR1 ENHRY, CDR2 SYGVKD. CDR3 loop: CATHSDPGTEAFF. CDR3 nucleotide sequence: TGTGCCACCCACAGCGACCCCGGCACTGAAGCTTTCTTT.

The chain uses TRBV5-1 and TRBJ2-6, with 7 bases lining up with TRBD2. The V segment lost 4 bases and the J segment 0 bases; nucleotides outside the gene matches: 1. CDR1 is SGHRS, CDR2 YFSETQ, per germline. This CDR3 spans 15 amino acids. The DNA of the CDR3 is TGCGCCAGCAGCGGCGGGAGCTCTGGGGCCAACGTCCTGACTTTC. It is translated as CASSGGSSGANVLTF. The full variable domain, its missing parts supplied by reference TRBV5-1 and TRBJ2-6, is KAGVTQTPRYLIKTRGQQVTLSCSPISGHRSVSWYQQTPGQGLQFLFEYFSETQRNKGNFPGRFSGRQFSNSRSEMNVSTLELGDSALYLCASSGGSSGANVLTFGAGSRLTVL.

In this sample, this clonotype turned up a few times. The CDR3 sequence is CASRPGGGTGELFF. CDR3 coding DNA: TGCGCCAGCAGACCGGGTGGGGGGACCGGGGAGCTGTTTTTT. The rearrangement joins TRBV10-2 to TRBJ2-2; a possible D gene is TRBD2 (6 bases). The CDR3 contains 14 residues. CDR1 is WSHSY and CDR2 is SAAADI in the germline V gene. The ends were cut back, 6 bases at V and 5 bases at J, with 13 bases in the middle.

Remarks on this clonotype: A clone one base away is much larger, so this may be a read error. The V call is TRBV11-3, the J call TRBJ2-1; either TRBD1 or TRBD2 may fit D (5 bases each). The CDR3 spans 12 residues. In germline, CDR1 is SGHNT, CDR2 YENEEA. This CDR3 reads CTSSPQGEEQFF. The CDR3 region has the DNA TGTACCAGCAGCCCCCAGGGAGAAGAGCAGTTCTTC.

This clonotype was recorded many times. The rearrangement joins TRBV12-3 or TRBV12-4 to TRBJ1-5; the match to TRBD1 covers 10 bases. The V gene end was trimmed by 5 bases and the J gene end by 6 bases; junction bases not matched to a gene: 10. The CDR3 runs 16 residues. In DNA, the CDR3 is TGTGCCAGCAGTCCTATCGGGACAGGGGTAGGTCAGCCCCAGCATTTT. This gives the protein CASSPIGTGVGQPQHF.

The sample holds one count of this clonotype. The genes are TRBV2 and TRBJ2-2; possible D gene TRBD2, 7 bases. V shed 10 bases and J shed 3 bases, with 18 bases lying between them. Germline V lookup: CDR1 SNHLY, CDR2 FYNNEI. This CDR3 region has 15 residues. The CDR3 sequence: CAILAGGADTGELFF. The CDR3 DNA reads as TGTGCCATCCTGGCTGGGGGGGCGGACACCGGGGAGCTGTTTTTT.